This TCR beta chain was captured by sequencing in a study of blood T cell repertoires in COVID-19. Germline CDR1 is SGHTS and CDR2 is YDEGEE. The CDR3 runs to 14 residues. Trimming at V came to 4 bases and at J to 1 base, leaving 2 bases not matched to a gene. Profiled with immunoSEQ multiplex PCR; TCRdb holds only in-frame clones, not every one. The sample includes roughly 170,000 clones, 60% to 80% seen only once; the top ten take 17%. The source of this sequence is a woman in her fifties or sixties who had recovered from COVID-19. The V and J genes are TRBV5-8 and TRBJ1-3; TRBD1 matches 7 bases. The sequenced sample was PBMCs or T cells enriched from blood (not recorded which). CDR3 coding DNA: TGTGCCAGCAGCACCAGGGGGTCTGGAAACACCATATATTTT. Translating it yields CASSTRGSGNTIYF.